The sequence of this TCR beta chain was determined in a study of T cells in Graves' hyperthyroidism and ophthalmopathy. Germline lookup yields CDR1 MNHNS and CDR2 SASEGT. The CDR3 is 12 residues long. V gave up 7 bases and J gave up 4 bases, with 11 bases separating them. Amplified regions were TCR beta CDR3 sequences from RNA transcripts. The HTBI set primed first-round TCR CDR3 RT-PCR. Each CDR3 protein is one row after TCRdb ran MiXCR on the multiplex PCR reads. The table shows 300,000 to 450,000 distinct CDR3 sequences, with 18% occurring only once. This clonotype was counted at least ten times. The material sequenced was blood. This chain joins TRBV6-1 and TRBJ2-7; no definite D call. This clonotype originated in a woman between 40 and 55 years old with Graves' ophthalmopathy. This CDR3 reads CASNPGRYEQYF. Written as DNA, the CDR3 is TGTGCCAGCAACCCTGGACGGTACGAGCAGTACTTC.